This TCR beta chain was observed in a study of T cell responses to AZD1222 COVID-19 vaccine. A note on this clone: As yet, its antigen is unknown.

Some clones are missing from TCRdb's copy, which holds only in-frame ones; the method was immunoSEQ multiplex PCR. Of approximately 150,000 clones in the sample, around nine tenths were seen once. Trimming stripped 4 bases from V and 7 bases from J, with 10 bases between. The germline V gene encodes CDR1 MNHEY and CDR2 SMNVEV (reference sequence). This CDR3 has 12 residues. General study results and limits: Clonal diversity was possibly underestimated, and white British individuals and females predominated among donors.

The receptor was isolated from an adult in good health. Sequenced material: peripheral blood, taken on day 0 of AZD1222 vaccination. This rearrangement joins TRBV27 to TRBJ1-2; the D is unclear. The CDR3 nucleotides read TGTGCCAGCAGTTCGGGTTTGGGTGGCTACACCTTC. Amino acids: CASSSGLGGYTF.